Below are 10 T cell receptor beta chains sequenced from a single sample in a study of T cells in Graves' hyperthyroidism and ophthalmopathy. TCR beta CDR3 region amplification was performed from RNA transcripts. The HTBI primer set served for first-round RT-PCR of the TCR CDR3. TCRdb re-called the multiplex PCR reads with MiXCR, one entry per CDR3 protein. The data show fewer than 400,000 distinct CDR3 sequences, over 15% seen once. The sample consisted of blood. Receptors originate from a young man with Graves' hyperthyroidism.

V gene TRBV29-1 combines with J gene TRBJ2-3; D unresolved. Germline values: CDR1 SQVTM, CDR2 ANQGSEA. V lost 4 bases to trimming and J lost 0 bases, with 8 bases between them. The CDR3 has 13 amino acids. CDR3 sequence reads: CSVGLASTDTQYF. Here the CDR3 DNA reads TGCAGCGTTGGACTCGCGAGCACAGATACGCAGTATTTT.

This clonotype was found a few times. This rearrangement joins TRBV2 to TRBJ2-6; perhaps TRBD2 as D (6 bases). From germline, CDR1 is SNHLY and CDR2 FYNNEI. Trimming pared 3 bases from V and 2 bases from J, leaving 8 bases between. The CDR3 is 15 residues long. CDR3 coding DNA: TGTGCCAGCAGTGACAGGGAGGCTGGGGCCAACGTCCTGACTTTC. Residues: CASSDREAGANVLTF.

This clonotype appeared a few times. V usage is TRBV20-1 and J usage is TRBJ1-2, with no clear D. Germline V gene lookup returns CDR1 DFQATT and CDR2 SNEGSKA (reference sequence). V lost 1 base, J lost 8 bases, and 8 bases lay in between. The CDR3 has 11 residues. The CDR3, as DNA: TGCAGTGCTAGAGGGCCGGCGGGCTACACCTTC. Translation: CSARGPAGYTF.

The rearrangement uses TRBV11-2 and TRBJ2-1; the D call may be TRBD1 or TRBD2 (5 bases each). CDR1 is SGHAT, CDR2 FQNNGV, per germline. V dropped 5 bases and J dropped 8 bases, with 10 bases sitting between them. The CDR3 runs to 12 residues. CDR3 sequence: CASSPGTHEQFF. Written as DNA, the CDR3 is TGTGCCAGCAGCCCCGGGACCCATGAGCAGTTCTTC.

This clonotype came up many times. J is TRBJ2-1 and V is TRBV5-1; TRBD1 is a possible D gene (6 bases). The length of the CDR3 is 15 residues. The germline CDR1 and CDR2 sequences are SGHRS and YFSETQ. Trimming removed 3 bases from V and 0 bases from J, with 10 bases in between. The CDR3 here is CASSWGLDSYNEQFF. The CDR3 nucleotides read TGCGCCAGCAGCTGGGGGCTGGACTCCTACAATGAGCAGTTCTTC.

In this sample, this clonotype turned up once. This chain links TRBV19 with TRBJ2-6; a possible D gene is TRBD1 (5 bases). This CDR3 spans 17 amino acids. V was shortened by 3 bases and J by 4 bases, with 16 bases between the two germline ends. Germline V gives CDR1 LNHDA, CDR2 SQIVND (reference sequence). CDR3 amino acids: CASSMGQGLPGANVLTF. In DNA, the CDR3 is TGTGCCAGTAGTATGGGGCAGGGTCTCCCCGGGGCCAACGTCCTGACTTTC.

This clonotype was recorded a few times. The J gene is TRBJ2-2, the V gene TRBV20-1; no clear D. Germline loops: CDR1 DFQATT, CDR2 SNEGSKA (reference sequence). The CDR3 totals 16 residues. The V end was cut by 0 bases, the J end by 0 bases, with 11 bases between. DNA for the CDR3: TGCAGTGCTAGAGATCTCCGCAGAGCGAACACCGGGGAGCTGTTTTTT. Amino acid sequence: CSARDLRRANTGELFF.

V and J are TRBV18 and TRBJ1-2; D remains unclear. Trimming shortened V by 6 bases and J by 2 bases, and 10 bases separated the two germline ends. The germline gives CDR1 KGHSH, CDR2 LQKENI. This CDR3 has 13 amino acids. CDR3 DNA sequence: TGTGCCAGCTCCTTGGACTACAACTATGGCTACACCTTC. Encoded protein: CASSLDYNYGYTF.

The chain recombines TRBV10-1 with TRBJ2-7; the D gene is possibly TRBD2 (7 bases). With 2 bases removed from V and 5 bases from J, the gap between germline ends came to 16 bases. Looked up from germline, CDR1 is WNHNN and CDR2 is SYGVQD (reference sequence). The CDR3 totals 15 residues. CDR3 DNA: TGCGCCAGCAGTGAGCCTCGGGGGGCTCGGGACGAGCAGTACTTC. This codes for CASSEPRGARDEQYF.

This clonotype was counted only a few times. The J gene is TRBJ2-7, the V gene TRBV4-1, with TRBD1 as a possible D gene (6 bases). With 8 bases removed from V and 0 bases from J, the gap between germline ends came to 8 bases. Germline-derived CDR1 and CDR2 are MGHRA and YSYEKL. The CDR3 sequence is 12 residues long. CDR3 coding DNA: TGCGCCAGCGGGGGCGCCTCCTACGAGCAGTACTTC. It translates to CASGGASYEQYF.